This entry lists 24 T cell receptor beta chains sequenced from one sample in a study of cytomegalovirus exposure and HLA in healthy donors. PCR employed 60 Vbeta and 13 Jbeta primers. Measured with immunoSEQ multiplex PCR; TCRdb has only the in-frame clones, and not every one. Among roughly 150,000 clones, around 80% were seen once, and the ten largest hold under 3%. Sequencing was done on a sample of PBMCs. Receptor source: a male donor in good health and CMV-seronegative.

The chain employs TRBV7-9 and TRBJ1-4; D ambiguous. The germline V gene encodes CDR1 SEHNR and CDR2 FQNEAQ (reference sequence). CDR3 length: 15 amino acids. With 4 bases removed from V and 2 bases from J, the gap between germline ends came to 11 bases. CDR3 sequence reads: CASSSATGTNEKLFF. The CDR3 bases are TGTGCCAGCAGCTCCGCGACGGGTACTAATGAAAAACTGTTTTTT.

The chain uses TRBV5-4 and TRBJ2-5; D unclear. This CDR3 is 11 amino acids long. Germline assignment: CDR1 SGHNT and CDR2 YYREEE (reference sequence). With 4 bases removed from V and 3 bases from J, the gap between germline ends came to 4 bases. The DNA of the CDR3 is TGTGCCAGCAGCCGAGAAGAGACCCAGTACTTC. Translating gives CASSREETQYF.

CDR3 sequence: CASSLGQGSNYGYTF. The CDR3 DNA reads as TGTGCCAGCAGCCTGGGACAGGGGTCTAACTATGGCTACACCTTC. The V and J genes are TRBV5-5 and TRBJ1-2; 10 bases fit TRBD1. Germline V gene lookup returns CDR1 SGHKS and CDR2 YYEKEE (reference sequence). This CDR3 is built from 15 residues. With 4 bases clipped from V and 0 bases from J, the junction kept 3 bases outside the gene matches.

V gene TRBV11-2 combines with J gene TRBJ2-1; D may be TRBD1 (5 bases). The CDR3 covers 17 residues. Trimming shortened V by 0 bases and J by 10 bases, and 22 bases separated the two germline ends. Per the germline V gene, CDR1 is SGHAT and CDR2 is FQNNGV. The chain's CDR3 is CASSLDKGQWGGGEQFF. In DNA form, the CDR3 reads TGTGCCAGCAGCTTAGATAAGGGGCAGTGGGGCGGTGGGGAGCAGTTCTTC.

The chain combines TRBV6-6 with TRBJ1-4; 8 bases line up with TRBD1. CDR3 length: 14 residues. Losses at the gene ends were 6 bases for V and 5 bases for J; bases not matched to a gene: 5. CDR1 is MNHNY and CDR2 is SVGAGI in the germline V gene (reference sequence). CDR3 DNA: TGTGCCAGCAGGCCGGACAGGGTGAATGAAAAACTGTTTTTT. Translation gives CASRPDRVNEKLFF.

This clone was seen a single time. CDR3 DNA sequence: TGTGCCAGCTCTAACGCTCCGGGGACAGGACAAGAGACCCAGTACTTC. Encoded protein: CASSNAPGTGQETQYF. The chain links TRBV18 to TRBJ2-5, with 8 positions matching TRBD1. CDR3 size: 16 residues. Germline V gives CDR1 KGHSH, CDR2 LQKENI. After removal of 6 bases from V and 2 bases from J, the junction contained 11 bases not matched to a gene. The full variable domain, its missing parts supplied by reference TRBV18 and TRBJ2-5, is NAGVMQNPRHLVRRRGQEARLRCSPMKGHSHVYWYRQLPEEGLKFMVYLQKENIIDESGMPKERFSAEFPKEGPSILRIQQVVRGDSAAYFCASSNAPGTGQETQYFGPGTRLLVL.

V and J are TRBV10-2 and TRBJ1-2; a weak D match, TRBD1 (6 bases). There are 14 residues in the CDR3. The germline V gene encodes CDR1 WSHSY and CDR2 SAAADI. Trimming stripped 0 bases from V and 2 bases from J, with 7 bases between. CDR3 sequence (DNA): TGCGCCAGCAGTGAGTCTGGGGGCAACTATGGCTACACCTTC. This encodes CASSESGGNYGYTF.

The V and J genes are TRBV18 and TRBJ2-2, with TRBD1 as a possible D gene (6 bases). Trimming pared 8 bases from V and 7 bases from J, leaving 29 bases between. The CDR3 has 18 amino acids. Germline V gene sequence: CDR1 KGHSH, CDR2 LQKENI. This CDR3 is CASAPVGPQGFFGGELFF. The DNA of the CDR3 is TGTGCCAGCGCCCCGGTTGGCCCCCAGGGGTTTTTCGGCGGGGAGCTGTTTTTT.

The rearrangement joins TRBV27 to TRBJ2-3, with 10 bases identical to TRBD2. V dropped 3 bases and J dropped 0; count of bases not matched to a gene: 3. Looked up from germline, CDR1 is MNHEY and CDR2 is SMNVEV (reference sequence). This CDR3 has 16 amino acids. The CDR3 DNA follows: TGTGCCAGCAGTTTCATAGCGGGGGGTAGCACAGATACGCAGTATTTT. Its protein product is CASSFIAGGSTDTQYF.

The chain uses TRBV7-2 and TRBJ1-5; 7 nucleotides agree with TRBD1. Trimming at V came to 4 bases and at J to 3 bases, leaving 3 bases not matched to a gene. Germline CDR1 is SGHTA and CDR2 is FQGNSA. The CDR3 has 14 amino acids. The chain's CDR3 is CASSSGGFNQPQHF. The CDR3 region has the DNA TGTGCCAGCAGCTCAGGGGGTTTCAATCAGCCCCAGCATTTT.

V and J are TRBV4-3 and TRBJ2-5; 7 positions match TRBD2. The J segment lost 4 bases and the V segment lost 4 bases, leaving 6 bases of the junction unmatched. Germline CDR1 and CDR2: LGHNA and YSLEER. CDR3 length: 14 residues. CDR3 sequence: CASSLVSGAETQYF. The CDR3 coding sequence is TGCGCCAGCAGCCTGGTGAGCGGGGCAGAGACCCAGTACTTC.

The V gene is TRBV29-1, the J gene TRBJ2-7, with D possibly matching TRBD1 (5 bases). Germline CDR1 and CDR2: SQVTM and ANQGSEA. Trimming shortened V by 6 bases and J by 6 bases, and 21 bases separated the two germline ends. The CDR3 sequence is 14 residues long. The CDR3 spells CSVSTGEWRREQYF. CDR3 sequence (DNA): TGCAGCGTGTCCACAGGAGAGTGGCGCCGCGAGCAGTACTTC.

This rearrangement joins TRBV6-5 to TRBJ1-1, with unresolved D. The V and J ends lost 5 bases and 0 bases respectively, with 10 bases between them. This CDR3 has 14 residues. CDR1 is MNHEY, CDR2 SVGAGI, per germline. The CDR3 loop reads CASSELHLNTEAFF. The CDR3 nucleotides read TGTGCCAGCAGTGAACTACACCTGAACACTGAAGCTTTCTTT.

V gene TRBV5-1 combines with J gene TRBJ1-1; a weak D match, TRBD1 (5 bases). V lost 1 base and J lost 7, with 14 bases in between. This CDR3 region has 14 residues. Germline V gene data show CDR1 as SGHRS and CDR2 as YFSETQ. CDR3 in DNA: TGCGCCAGCAGCTTGTCCAGGGCCAAGGATGAAGCTTTCTTT. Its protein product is CASSLSRAKDEAFF.

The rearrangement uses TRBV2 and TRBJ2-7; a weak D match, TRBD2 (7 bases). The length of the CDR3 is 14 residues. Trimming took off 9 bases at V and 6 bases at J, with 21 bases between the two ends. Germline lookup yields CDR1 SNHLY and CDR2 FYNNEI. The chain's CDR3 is CARHTGGAPSEQYF. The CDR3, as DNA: TGTGCCAGGCACACGGGGGGCGCCCCCTCCGAGCAGTACTTC.

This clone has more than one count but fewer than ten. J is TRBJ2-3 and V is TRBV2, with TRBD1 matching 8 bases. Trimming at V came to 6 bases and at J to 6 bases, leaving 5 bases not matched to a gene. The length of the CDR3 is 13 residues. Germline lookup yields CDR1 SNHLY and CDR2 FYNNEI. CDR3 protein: CASSPRQGDTQYF. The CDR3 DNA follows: TGTGCCAGCAGCCCTAGACAGGGGGATACGCAGTATTTT.

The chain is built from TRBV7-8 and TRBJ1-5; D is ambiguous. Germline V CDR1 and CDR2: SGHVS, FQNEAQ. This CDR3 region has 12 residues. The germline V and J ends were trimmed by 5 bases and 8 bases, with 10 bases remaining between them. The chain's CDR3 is CASSRSVEPQHF. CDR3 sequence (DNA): TGTGCCAGCAGCCGATCGGTAGAGCCCCAGCATTTT.

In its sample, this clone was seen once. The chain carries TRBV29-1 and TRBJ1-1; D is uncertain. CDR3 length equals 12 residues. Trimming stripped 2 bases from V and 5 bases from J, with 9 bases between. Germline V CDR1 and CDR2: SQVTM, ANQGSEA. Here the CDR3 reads CSVEPGGTEAFF. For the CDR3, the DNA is TGCAGCGTTGAACCGGGAGGGACTGAAGCTTTCTTT.

The CDR3 region is CASSLETTGTPKPPYEQYF. In DNA, the CDR3 is TGTGCCAGCAGCTTAGAGACGACCGGGACACCTAAACCACCCTACGAGCAGTACTTC. The rearrangement links TRBV11-2 to TRBJ2-7, with D possibly matching TRBD1 (6 bases). This CDR3 contains 19 residues. CDR1 SGHAT and CDR2 FQNNGV come from the germline V gene. Trimming took off 0 bases at V and 2 bases at J, with 23 bases between the two ends.

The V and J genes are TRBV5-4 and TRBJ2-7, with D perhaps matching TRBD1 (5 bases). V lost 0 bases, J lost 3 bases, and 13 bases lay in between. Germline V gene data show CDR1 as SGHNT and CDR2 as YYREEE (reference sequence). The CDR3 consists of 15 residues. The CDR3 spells CASSLARGAVYEQYF. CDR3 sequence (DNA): TGTGCCAGCAGCTTGGCGCGTGGGGCGGTCTACGAGCAGTACTTC.

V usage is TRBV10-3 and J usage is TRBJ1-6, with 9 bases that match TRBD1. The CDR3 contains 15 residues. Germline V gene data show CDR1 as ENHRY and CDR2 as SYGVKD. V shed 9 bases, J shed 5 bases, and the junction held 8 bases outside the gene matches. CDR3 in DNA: TGTGCCATTAGACCGGGACAGGGTCATAATTCACCCCTCCACTTT. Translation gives CAIRPGQGHNSPLHF.

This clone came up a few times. The CDR3 loop reads CASSSQGVNTEAFF. The CDR3 nucleotides are TGTGCCAGCAGCTCACAGGGGGTGAACACTGAAGCTTTCTTT. The gene calls are TRBV7-9 and TRBJ1-1; 8 bases match TRBD1. CDR3 length: 14 amino acids. Germline values: CDR1 SEHNR, CDR2 FQNEAQ (reference sequence). Germline trimming cut 4 bases from V and 0 bases from J; bases unmatched to any gene: 1.

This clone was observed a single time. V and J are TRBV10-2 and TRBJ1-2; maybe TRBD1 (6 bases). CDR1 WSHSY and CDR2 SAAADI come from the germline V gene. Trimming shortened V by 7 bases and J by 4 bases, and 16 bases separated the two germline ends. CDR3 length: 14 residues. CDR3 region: CASKAQTGGYGYTF. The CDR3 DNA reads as TGCGCCAGCAAAGCGCAGACAGGAGGCTATGGCTACACCTTC.

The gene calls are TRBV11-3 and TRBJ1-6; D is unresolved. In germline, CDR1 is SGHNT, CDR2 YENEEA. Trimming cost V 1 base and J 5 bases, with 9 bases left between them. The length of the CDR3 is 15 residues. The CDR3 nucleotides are TGTGCCAGCAGCTTAGGAGGGCTTCATAATTCACCCCTCCACTTT. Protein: CASSLGGLHNSPLHF.